The 6 T cell receptor beta chains listed next were all sequenced from one sample in a study of blood T cell repertoires in COVID-19 (dated by TCRdb to about 2020). Libraries were constructed by the immunoSEQ multiplex PCR assay. TCRdb obtained this table from immuneACCESS and retained in-frame rearrangements with V and J assigned. These tables miss some clones; where compared with another copy, unresolved V genes account for less than half of the shortfall, and the remainder is unexplained. Present in this sample are under 200,000 clones, 82% of which were seen just once. The ten largest clones add up to around 5.2% of the sample. Input material: PBMCs or T cells enriched from blood (not recorded which). The receptors stem from a woman aged 55-69 years with acute COVID-19.

This clone was counted at least ten times. J is TRBJ1-3 and V is TRBV7-9; D ambiguous. There are 14 residues in the CDR3. Germline-derived CDR1 and CDR2 are SEHNR and FQNEAQ (reference sequence). The V end lost 4 bases, the J end lost 2 bases, and 9 bases lay between the germline ends. CDR3 DNA sequence: TGTGCCAGCAGCTCTGTATTAGCTGGAAACACCATATATTTT. Amino acid sequence: CASSSVLAGNTIYF.

The gene calls are TRBV28 and TRBJ1-5, with 7 nucleotides matching TRBD1. The CDR3 totals 16 residues. J gave up 1 base and V 4 bases, and 7 bases lay outside the gene matches. From germline, CDR1 is MDHEN and CDR2 SYDVKM. In DNA form, the CDR3 reads TGTGCCAGCAGTTCGCTGACAGGGAAAAGCAATCAGCCCCAGCATTTT. Its protein is CASSSLTGKSNQPQHF.

The sample holds one count of this clone. The rearrangement links TRBV28 to TRBJ1-2, with D possibly matching TRBD1 (5 bases). Trimming left V 7 bases short and J 1 base short, with 13 bases between. The CDR3 is 14 amino acids. The germline V gene encodes CDR1 MDHEN and CDR2 SYDVKM. DNA for the CDR3: TGTGCCAGCACCCCGGGGGTTTTTAACTATGGCTACACCTTC. Translated: CASTPGVFNYGYTF.

The chain carries TRBV5-6 and TRBJ1-2, with a tentative D call TRBD1 (5 bases). Deletions cut 6 bases from V and 2 bases from J, with 23 bases between. Germline CDR1 is SGHDT and CDR2 is YYEEEE. CDR3 size: 17 residues. The CDR3 coding sequence is TGTGCCAGCACCCCCCGGCCGACACTAAAGGGGAACTATGGCTACACCTTC. Encoded protein: CASTPRPTLKGNYGYTF.

The rearrangement joins TRBV20-1 to TRBJ2-4; 8 bases agree with TRBD2. Germline CDR1 reads DFQATT; CDR2 reads SNEGSKA (reference sequence). The trim removed 3 bases at V and 6 bases at J, leaving 10 bases unmatched. This CDR3 comprises 15 residues. The CDR3 region has the DNA TGCAGTGCTAGTGGAAGCGGGAGTGGAGGAAACATTCAGTACTTC. Encoded protein: CSASGSGSGGNIQYF.

As for this clone: The sample contains more than one DNA sequence encoding this CDR3. The chain links TRBV5-4 to TRBJ2-2; TRBD1 might be the D (6 bases). The CDR3 totals 15 residues. CDR1 SGHNT and CDR2 YYREEE come from the germline V gene (reference sequence). The V and J ends lost 4 bases and 0 bases respectively, with 10 bases between them. The CDR3 nucleotides read TGTGCCAGCAGCCTACAGGGATCGAACACCGGGGAGCTGTTTTTT. It encodes CASSLQGSNTGELFF.